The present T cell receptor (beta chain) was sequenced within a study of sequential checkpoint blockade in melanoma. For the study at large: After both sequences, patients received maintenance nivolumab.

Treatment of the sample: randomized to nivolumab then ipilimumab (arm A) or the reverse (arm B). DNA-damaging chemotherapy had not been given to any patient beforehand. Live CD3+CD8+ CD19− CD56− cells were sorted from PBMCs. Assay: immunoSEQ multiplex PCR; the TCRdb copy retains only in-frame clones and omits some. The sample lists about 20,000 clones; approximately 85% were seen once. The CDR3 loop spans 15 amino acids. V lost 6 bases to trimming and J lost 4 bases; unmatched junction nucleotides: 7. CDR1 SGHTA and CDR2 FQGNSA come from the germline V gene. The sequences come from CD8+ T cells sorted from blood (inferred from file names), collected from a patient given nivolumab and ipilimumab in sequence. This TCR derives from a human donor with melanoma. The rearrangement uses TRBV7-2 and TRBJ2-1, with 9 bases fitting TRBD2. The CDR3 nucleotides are TGTGCCAGCAGTTTGCGGGGGGGCTCTTACAATGAGCAGTTCTTC. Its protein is CASSLRGGSYNEQFF.